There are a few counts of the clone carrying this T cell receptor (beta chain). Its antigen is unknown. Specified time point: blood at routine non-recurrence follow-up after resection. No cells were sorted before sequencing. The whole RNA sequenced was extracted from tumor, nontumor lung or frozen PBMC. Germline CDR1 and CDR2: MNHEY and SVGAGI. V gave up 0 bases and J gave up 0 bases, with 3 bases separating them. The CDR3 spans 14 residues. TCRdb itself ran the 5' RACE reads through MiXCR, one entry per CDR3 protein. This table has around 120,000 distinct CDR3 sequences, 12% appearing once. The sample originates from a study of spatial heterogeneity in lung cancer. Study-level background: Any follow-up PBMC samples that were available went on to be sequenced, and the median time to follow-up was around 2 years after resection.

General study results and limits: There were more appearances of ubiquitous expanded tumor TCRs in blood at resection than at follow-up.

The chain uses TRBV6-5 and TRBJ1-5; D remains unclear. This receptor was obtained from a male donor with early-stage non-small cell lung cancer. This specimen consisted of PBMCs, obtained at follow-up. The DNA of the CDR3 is TGTGCCAGCAGTTACTCGTTTAGCAATCAGCCCCAGCATTTT. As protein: CASSYSFSNQPQHF.